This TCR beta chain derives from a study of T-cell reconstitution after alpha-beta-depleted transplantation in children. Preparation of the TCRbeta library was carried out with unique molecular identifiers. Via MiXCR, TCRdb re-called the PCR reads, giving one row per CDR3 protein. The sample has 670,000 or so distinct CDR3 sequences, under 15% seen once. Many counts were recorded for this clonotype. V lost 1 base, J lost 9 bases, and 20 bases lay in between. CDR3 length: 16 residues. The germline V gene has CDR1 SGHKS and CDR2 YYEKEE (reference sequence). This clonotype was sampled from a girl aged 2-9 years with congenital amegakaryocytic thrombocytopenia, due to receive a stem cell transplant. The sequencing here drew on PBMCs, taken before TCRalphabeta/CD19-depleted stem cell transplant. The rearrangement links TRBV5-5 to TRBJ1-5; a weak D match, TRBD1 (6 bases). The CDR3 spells CASSLIRGPPLGPQHF. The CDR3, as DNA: TGTGCCAGCAGCTTGATACGGGGGCCACCTCTCGGGCCCCAGCATTTT.